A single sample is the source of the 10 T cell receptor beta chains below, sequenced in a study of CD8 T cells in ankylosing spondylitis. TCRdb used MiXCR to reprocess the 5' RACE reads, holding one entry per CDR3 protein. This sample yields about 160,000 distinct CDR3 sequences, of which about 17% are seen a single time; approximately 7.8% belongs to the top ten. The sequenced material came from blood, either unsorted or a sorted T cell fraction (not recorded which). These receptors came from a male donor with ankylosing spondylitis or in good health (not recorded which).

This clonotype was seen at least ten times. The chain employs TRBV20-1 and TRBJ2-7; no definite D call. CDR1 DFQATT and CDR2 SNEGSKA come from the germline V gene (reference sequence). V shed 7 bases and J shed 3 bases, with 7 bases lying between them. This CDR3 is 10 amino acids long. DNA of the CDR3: TGCAGTGGACTGCTCTACGAGCAGTACTTC. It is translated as CSGLLYEQYF.

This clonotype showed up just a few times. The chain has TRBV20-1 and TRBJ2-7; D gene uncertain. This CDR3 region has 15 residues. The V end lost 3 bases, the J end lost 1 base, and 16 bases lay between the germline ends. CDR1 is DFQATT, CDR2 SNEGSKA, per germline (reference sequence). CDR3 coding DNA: TGCAGTGCTAGGGATCCCTCGGGCGGATCCTACGAGCAGTACTTC. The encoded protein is CSARDPSGGSYEQYF.

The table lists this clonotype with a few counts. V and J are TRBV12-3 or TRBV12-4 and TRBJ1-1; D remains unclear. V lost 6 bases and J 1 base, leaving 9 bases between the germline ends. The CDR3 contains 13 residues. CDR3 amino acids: CASRDGWNTEAFF. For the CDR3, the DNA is TGTGCCAGCAGGGATGGTTGGAACACTGAAGCTTTCTTT.

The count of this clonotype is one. The CDR3 loop is CASSYGIQETQYF. The CDR3 bases are TGTGCCAGCAGTTACGGGATCCAAGAGACCCAGTACTTC. The chain is built from TRBV6-5 and TRBJ2-5; D not certain. Germline V gives CDR1 MNHEY, CDR2 SVGAGI. With 2 bases removed from V and 1 base from J, the gap between germline ends came to 5 bases. The CDR3 is made up of 13 amino acids.

CDR3 nucleotide sequence: TGTGCCAGCAGCTCGACTATCCGAGTTGTCGCAGATACGCAGTATTTT. It yields the protein CASSSTIRVVADTQYF. This rearrangement joins TRBV9 to TRBJ2-3, with D possibly matching TRBD2 (5 bases). V dropped 4 bases and J dropped 4 bases, with 19 bases sitting between them. Germline V lookup: CDR1 SGDLS, CDR2 YYNGEE. This CDR3 comprises 16 residues.

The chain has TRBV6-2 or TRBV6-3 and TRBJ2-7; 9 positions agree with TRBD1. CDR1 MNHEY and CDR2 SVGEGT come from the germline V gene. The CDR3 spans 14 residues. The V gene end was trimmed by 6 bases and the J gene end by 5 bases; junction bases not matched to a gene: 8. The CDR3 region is CASRALWTGDEQYF. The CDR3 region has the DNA TGTGCCAGCAGGGCGCTCTGGACAGGGGACGAGCAGTACTTC.

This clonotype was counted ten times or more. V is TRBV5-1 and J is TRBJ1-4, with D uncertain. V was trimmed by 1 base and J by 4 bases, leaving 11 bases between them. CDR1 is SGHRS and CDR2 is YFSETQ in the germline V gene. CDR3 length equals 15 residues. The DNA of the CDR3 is TGCGCCAGCAGCTTGCGGACGGGAAGTAATGAAAAACTGTTTTTT. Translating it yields CASSLRTGSNEKLFF.

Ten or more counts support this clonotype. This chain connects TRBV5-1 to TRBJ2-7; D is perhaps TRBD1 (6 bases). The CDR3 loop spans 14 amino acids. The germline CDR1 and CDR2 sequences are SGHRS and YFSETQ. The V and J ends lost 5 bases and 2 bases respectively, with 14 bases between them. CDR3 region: CASRRVQGPYEQYF. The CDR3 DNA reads TGCGCCAGCAGGAGAGTACAGGGCCCCTACGAGCAGTACTTC.

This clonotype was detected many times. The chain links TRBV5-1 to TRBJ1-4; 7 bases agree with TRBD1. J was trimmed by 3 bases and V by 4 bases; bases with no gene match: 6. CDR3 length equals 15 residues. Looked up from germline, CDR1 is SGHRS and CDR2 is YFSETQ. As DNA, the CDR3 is TGCGCCAGCAGCCCAGGACAGGCTCCTAATGAAAAACTGTTTTTT. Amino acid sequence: CASSPGQAPNEKLFF.

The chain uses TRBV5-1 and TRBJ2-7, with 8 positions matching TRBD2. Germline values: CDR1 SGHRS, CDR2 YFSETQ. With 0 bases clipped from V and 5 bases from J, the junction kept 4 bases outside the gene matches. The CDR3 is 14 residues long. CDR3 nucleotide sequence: TGCGCCAGCAGCTTGGGACTAGCGATGGACGAGCAGTACTTC. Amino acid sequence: CASSLGLAMDEQYF.